A single sample gave rise to the 18 T cell receptor beta chains below, sequenced in a study of blood T cell repertoires in COVID-19. TCRdb's table, derived via immunoSEQ multiplex PCR, lists solely in-frame clones and lacks some. The repertoire consists of some 74,000 clones, with around 85% occurring once and the leading ten covering about 10%. Sequenced: peripheral blood. These receptors came from a woman in her forties or fifties with acute or convalescent COVID-19.

The rearrangement joins TRBV11-2 to TRBJ1-2; D possibly corresponds to TRBD1 (5 bases). CDR3 size: 14 residues. V was pared by 5 bases and J by 3 bases, with 13 bases between. CDR1 SGHAT and CDR2 FQNNGV come from the germline V gene. CDR3 sequence: CASSTDTLYYGYTF. The CDR3 DNA reads as TGTGCCAGCAGCACGGACACACTATACTATGGCTACACCTTC.

The gene calls are TRBV5-1 and TRBJ1-2; a weak D match, TRBD1 (5 bases). Trimming removed 0 bases at V and 0 bases at J, with 12 bases between. CDR1 is SGHRS and CDR2 is YFSETQ in the germline V gene. This CDR3 contains 16 residues. The CDR3 nucleotides read TGCGCCAGCAGCTTGGCCTTAGACAGATCTAACTATGGCTACACCTTC. As protein: CASSLALDRSNYGYTF. Using reference TRBV5-1 and TRBJ1-2 for the parts outside the CDR3, the full variable domain is KAGVTQTPRYLIKTRGQQVTLSCSPISGHRSVSWYQQTPGQGLQFLFEYFSETQRNKGNFPGRFSGRQFSNSRSEMNVSTLELGDSALYLCASSLALDRSNYGYTFGSGTRLTVV.

The chain combines TRBV6-5 with TRBJ1-2; D is ambiguous. In germline, CDR1 is MNHEY, CDR2 SVGAGI. CDR3 size: 14 residues. Trimming pared 0 bases from V and 5 bases from J, leaving 10 bases between. The CDR3 sequence: CASSYSGSEYGYTF. In nucleotides, the CDR3 is TGTGCCAGCAGTTACTCAGGGAGTGAATATGGCTACACCTTC.

Remarks on this clone: A read error may explain this, as a much larger clone is one base away. This chain connects TRBV4-3 to TRBJ2-7, with TRBD2 identical over 8 bases. V dropped 1 base and J dropped 6; count of bases not matched to a gene: 14. This CDR3 is 17 amino acids long. Germline V gene sequence: CDR1 LGHNA, CDR2 YSLEER. CDR3 residues: CASSQVFTGRGSVEQYF. The CDR3 DNA is TGCGCCAGCAGCCAAGTCTTCACCGGGAGGGGGTCCGTCGAGCAGTACTTC.

The chain is built from TRBV18 and TRBJ1-2; 9 bases are shared with TRBD1. CDR1 and CDR2 from the germline V gene are KGHSH and LQKENI. J was trimmed by 8 bases and V by 3 bases; bases with no gene match: 10. The CDR3 runs to 15 residues. CDR3 in amino acids: CASSPSSGTGLGYTF. For the CDR3, the DNA is TGTGCCAGCTCACCCTCCTCCGGGACAGGGTTGGGCTACACCTTC. Full variable domain (rest looked up from reference TRBV18 and TRBJ1-2): NAGVMQNPRHLVRRRGQEARLRCSPMKGHSHVYWYRQLPEEGLKFMVYLQKENIIDESGMPKERFSAEFPKEGPSILRIQQVVRGDSAAYFCASSPSSGTGLGYTFGSGTRLTVV.

This rearrangement joins TRBV28 to TRBJ1-1; 8 nucleotides line up with TRBD1. In germline, CDR1 is MDHEN, CDR2 SYDVKM. The CDR3 consists of 18 residues. J lost 0 bases, V lost 2 bases, and 11 bases had no gene match. CDR3 in DNA: TGTGCCAGCAGTTTAGGTTTTGGGACAGGTGGGATGAACACTGAAGCTTTCTTT. It specifies CASSLGFGTGGMNTEAFF.

This chain connects TRBV2 to TRBJ1-1; TRBD1 matches at 9 bases. The germline V gene encodes CDR1 SNHLY and CDR2 FYNNEI. The J segment lost 7 bases and the V segment lost 6 bases, leaving 6 bases of the junction unmatched. The CDR3 has 13 residues. Here the CDR3 reads CASSGQGFGEAFF. CDR3 DNA: TGTGCCAGCAGCGGACAGGGGTTCGGTGAAGCTTTCTTT.

The chain joins TRBV5-1 to TRBJ1-1; 7 nucleotides match TRBD1. The CDR3 contains 14 residues. Germline loops: CDR1 SGHRS, CDR2 YFSETQ. V was pared by 0 bases and J by 6 bases, with 5 bases of the junction left unmatched. The CDR3 DNA sequence: TGCGCCAGCAGCTTGGGACAGGGTTATCCTGAAGCTTTCTTT. It is translated as CASSLGQGYPEAFF.

V gene TRBV12-3 or TRBV12-4 combines with J gene TRBJ1-1; D gene ambiguous. This CDR3 contains 13 residues. Trimming cost V 3 bases and J 5 bases, with 10 bases left between them. The CDR3 reads CASSFQSGTEAFF. The CDR3 nucleotides are TGTGCCAGCAGTTTTCAGTCGGGAACTGAAGCTTTCTTT.

This sequence joins TRBV18 and TRBJ1-2; TRBD1 matches 8 bases. Looked up from germline, CDR1 is KGHSH and CDR2 is LQKENI. This CDR3 contains 15 residues. Trimming removed 1 base from V and 3 bases from J; junction bases left unmatched: 4. The CDR3 loop is CASSPRQGSYYGYTF. The CDR3 nucleotides are TGTGCCAGCTCACCACGACAGGGGTCCTACTATGGCTACACCTTC.

The V gene is TRBV19, the J gene TRBJ1-1, with 7 bases lining up with TRBD1. This CDR3 has 17 amino acids. The V and J ends lost 10 bases and 2 bases, in that order; junction bases with no gene match: 19. Looked up from germline, CDR1 is LNHDA and CDR2 is SQIVND (reference sequence). This CDR3 is CATGQGTANALNTEAFF. CDR3 nucleotides: TGTGCCACCGGACAAGGGACAGCGAACGCGTTAAACACTGAAGCTTTCTTT. The full variable domain, rest sourced from reference TRBV19 and TRBJ1-1, is DGGITQSPKYLFRKEGQNVTLSCEQNLNHDAMYWYRQDPGQGLRLIYYSQIVNDFQKGDIAEGYSVSREKKESFPLTVTSAQKNPTAFYLCATGQGTANALNTEAFFGQGTRLTVV.

This chain connects TRBV27 to TRBJ1-2; D is uncertain. Germline CDR1 MNHEY, CDR2 SMNVEV (reference sequence). Trimming removed 4 bases at V and 0 bases at J, with 6 bases between. This CDR3 is built from 13 residues. The CDR3 here is CASSYTPNYGYTF. CDR3 bases: TGTGCCAGCAGTTACACACCTAACTATGGCTACACCTTC.

This clone was observed a handful of times. The gene calls are TRBV9 and TRBJ2-3; D uncertain. The CDR3 covers 14 residues. Germline CDR1 and CDR2: SGDLS and YYNGEE. V was shortened by 1 base and J by 5 bases, with 11 bases between the two germline ends. CDR3 amino acids: CASSVSPDKDTQYF. CDR3 DNA: TGTGCCAGCAGCGTAAGCCCAGACAAAGATACGCAGTATTTT.

This clone was counted between two and nine times. The CDR3 nucleotides read TGTGCCAGCAGCCTCGACAGGATCACAGATACGCAGTATTTT. Translation: CASSLDRITDTQYF. The V gene is TRBV14, the J gene TRBJ2-3, with D tentatively TRBD1 (6 bases). This CDR3 spans 14 amino acids. Germline-derived CDR1 and CDR2 are SGHDN and FVKESK. Between the trimmed V and J ends, which lost 4 bases and 2 bases, there was a span of 10 bases. The variable domain in full, with the rest retrieved from reference TRBV14 and TRBJ2-3, is EAGVTQFPSHSVIEKGQTVTLRCDPISGHDNLYWYRRVMGKEIKFLLHFVKESKQDESGMPNNRFLAERTGGTYSTLKVQPAELEDSGVYFCASSLDRITDTQYFGPGTRLTVL.

The rearrangement uses TRBV7-2 and TRBJ1-5; D uncertain. The ends were cut back, 1 base at V and 0 bases at J, with 7 bases in the middle. CDR1 is SGHTA, CDR2 FQGNSA, per germline. The CDR3 runs to 15 residues. CDR3: CASSLGSNSNQPQHF. In nucleotides, the CDR3 is TGTGCCAGCAGCTTAGGCAGTAATAGCAATCAGCCCCAGCATTTT.

The V gene is TRBV18, the J gene TRBJ1-4; D remains ambiguous. This CDR3 has 13 residues. CDR1 and CDR2 (germline): KGHSH, LQKENI. V lost 6 bases and J lost 4, with 9 bases in between. CDR3 nucleotide sequence: TGTGCCAGCTCCCAGTCCAATAATGAAAAACTGTTTTTT. Protein: CASSQSNNEKLFF.

The chain couples TRBV7-8 to TRBJ1-1; D not certain. The CDR3 has 14 residues. Germline loops: CDR1 SGHVS, CDR2 FQNEAQ. Between the trimmed V and J ends, which lost 8 bases and 10 bases, there was a span of 23 bases. CDR3 sequence reads: CASDVEQSRSGAFF. The CDR3 DNA is TGTGCCAGCGATGTGGAACAATCCCGTTCGGGAGCTTTCTTT.

The V gene is TRBV5-6, the J gene TRBJ1-1; TRBD1 agrees at 8 bases. The CDR3 covers 15 residues. In germline, CDR1 is SGHDT, CDR2 YYEEEE. Unmatched junction bases numbered 15, after V lost 4 bases and J lost 10 bases. The CDR3 DNA sequence: TGTGCCAGCAGCCGTTACCAGGGGGCCAATAAGGGAGCTTTCTTT. Residues: CASSRYQGANKGAFF.